What follows are 28 T cell receptor beta chains derived from one specimen sequenced in a study of T cells in Graves' hyperthyroidism and ophthalmopathy. From RNA transcripts, TCR beta CDR3 regions were amplified. When the TCR CDR3 underwent first-round RT-PCR, the HTBI primer set was used. TCRdb re-called the multiplex PCR reads through MiXCR, storing one row per CDR3 protein. There are 450,000 to 600,000 distinct CDR3 sequences in the sample; 20% occur only once, and over 45% lies in the top ten. The sequencing sample was made of blood. The receptor source for this set is a man between 40 and 49 years old with Graves' ophthalmopathy.

This rearrangement joins TRBV10-2 to TRBJ2-3, with D possibly being TRBD2 (6 bases). CDR1 and CDR2 from the germline V gene are WSHSY and SAAADI. This CDR3 has 17 residues. V was clipped by 5 bases and J by 3 bases, with 21 bases between them. The DNA of the CDR3 is TGCGCCAGCAGTTTTACCACAACGGGAGAGGCGACAGATACGCAGTATTTT. Protein: CASSFTTTGEATDTQYF.

V usage is TRBV7-6 and J usage is TRBJ1-3, with TRBD1 as a possible D gene (5 bases). The CDR3 spans 19 residues. Germline lookup yields CDR1 SGHVS and CDR2 FNYEAQ. Trimming shortened V by 0 bases and J by 2 bases, and 20 bases separated the two germline ends. The CDR3 nucleotides are TGTGCCAGCAGCTTAGCTTCCCAGGACGGGGGGAATCCTGGAAACACCATATATTTT. It codes for CASSLASQDGGNPGNTIYF.

The chain employs TRBV12-5 and TRBJ1-1, with D unresolved. Per germline, CDR1 LGHNT and CDR2 FRNRAP. V was pared by 7 bases and J by 1 base, with 13 bases between. The CDR3 consists of 14 residues. Here the CDR3 reads CASDPGEWNTEAFF. The CDR3 DNA reads TGTGCTAGTGATCCCGGGGAGTGGAACACTGAAGCTTTCTTT.

This clonotype has a handful of counts. The genes are TRBV19 and TRBJ1-1; D is uncertain. Germline assignment: CDR1 LNHDA and CDR2 SQIVND (reference sequence). V shed 7 bases and J shed 2 bases, with 14 bases lying between them. This CDR3 contains 14 residues. CDR3 nucleotide sequence: TGTGCCAGTACCGGGCAGAATTTCAACACTGAAGCTTTCTTT. Protein sequence: CASTGQNFNTEAFF.

The sample holds many counts of this clonotype. The chain employs TRBV10-1 and TRBJ2-3; the D is unclear. Germline CDR1 WNHNN, CDR2 SYGVQD (reference sequence). With 3 bases removed from V and 1 base from J, the gap between germline ends came to 11 bases. The CDR3 length is 15 residues. The CDR3 reads CASSDPGLGTDTQYF. The CDR3 nucleotides read TGCGCCAGCAGTGATCCGGGCCTAGGCACAGATACGCAGTATTTT.

This clonotype was seen a handful of times. The chain uses TRBV18 and TRBJ1-5, with 7 bases aligning to TRBD1. V dropped 6 bases and J dropped 2; count of bases not matched to a gene: 7. Germline V gene data show CDR1 as KGHSH and CDR2 as LQKENI. The length of the CDR3 is 15 residues. In DNA, the CDR3 is TGTGCCAGCTCGCTACAGGGGCAAGGCAATCAGCCCCAGCATTTT. Amino acid sequence: CASSLQGQGNQPQHF.

This clonotype was detected many times. The rearrangement joins TRBV20-1 to TRBJ2-2, with TRBD2 matching 14 bases. With 3 bases clipped from V and 3 bases from J, the junction kept 9 bases outside the gene matches. CDR1 is DFQATT and CDR2 is SNEGSKA in the germline V gene (reference sequence). This CDR3 is 18 amino acids long. In DNA, the CDR3 is TGCAGTGCTAGTACTTTCGGGACTAGCGGGAGATACACCGGGGAGCTGTTTTTT. Its protein product is CSASTFGTSGRYTGELFF.

This clonotype was seen only a few times. This rearrangement joins TRBV6-5 to TRBJ2-7; possible D gene TRBD2, 5 bases. V was clipped by 3 bases and J by 7 bases, with 7 bases between them. The CDR3 covers 11 residues. The germline V gene encodes CDR1 MNHEY and CDR2 SVGAGI. DNA for the CDR3: TGTGCCAGCAGTTATCGGGGTGAGCAGTACTTC. Protein product: CASSYRGEQYF.

This chain joins TRBV29-1 and TRBJ1-5, with a weak D call TRBD1 (5 bases). Germline V CDR1 and CDR2: SQVTM, ANQGSEA. The CDR3 extends over 13 amino acids. V lost 3 bases to trimming and J lost 3 bases, with 9 bases between them. In DNA, the CDR3 is TGCAGCGTTGATGGGGGTATCAATCAGCCCCAGCATTTT. Its protein is CSVDGGINQPQHF.

This clonotype has just a few counts. The chain couples TRBV7-9 to TRBJ2-7; 9 bases are a match to TRBD2. CDR1 is SEHNR and CDR2 is FQNEAQ in the germline V gene (reference sequence). CDR3 length equals 18 residues. J gave up 4 bases and V 4 bases, and 17 bases lay outside the gene matches. In nucleotides, the CDR3 is TGTGCCAGCAGCTCCGCTTCAACCGGGCGGGGGGGCCTATACGAGCAGTACTTC. It specifies CASSSASTGRGGLYEQYF.

This clonotype was seen a few times. The gene calls are TRBV20-1 and TRBJ1-1; 7 nucleotides match TRBD1. Germline-derived CDR1 and CDR2 are DFQATT and SNEGSKA (reference sequence). The CDR3 is made up of 11 amino acids. DNA for the CDR3: TGCAGCACCGACAGGGCGGCTGAAGCTTTCTTT. It translates to CSTDRAAEAFF.

This clonotype has at least ten counts. CDR3 in amino acids: CASSQDSMNTEAFF. The CDR3 nucleotides are TGTGCCAGCAGTCAGGACAGTATGAACACTGAAGCTTTCTTT. The rearrangement uses TRBV28 and TRBJ1-1, with TRBD1 as a possible D gene (6 bases). The CDR3 consists of 14 residues. With 5 bases removed from V and 0 bases from J, the gap between germline ends came to 10 bases. CDR1 is MDHEN, CDR2 SYDVKM, per germline. Full variable domain (outside the CDR3, taken from reference TRBV28 and TRBJ1-1): DVKVTQSSRYLVKRTGEKVFLECVQDMDHENMFWYRQDPGLGLRLIYFSYDVKMKEKGDIPEGYSVSREKKERFSLILESASTNQTSMYLCASSQDSMNTEAFFGQGTRLTVV.

As to this clonotype: The junction and the germline gene differ at one end; a read error may be behind it. The J gene is TRBJ1-5, the V gene TRBV5-1; D not resolved. The CDR3 loop spans 12 amino acids. Germline V lookup: CDR1 SGHRS, CDR2 YFSETQ. CDR3 DNA: TGTGCCAGCAGCTCCGCCCACCAGCCCCAGCATTTT. Protein sequence: CASSSAHQPQHF.

Only one count was recorded for this clonotype. V gene TRBV28 combines with J gene TRBJ2-3, with 9 positions matching TRBD2. The CDR3 sequence is 16 residues long. The V gene end was trimmed by 7 bases and the J gene end by 5 bases; junction bases not matched to a gene: 13. Looked up from germline, CDR1 is MDHEN and CDR2 is SYDVKM. The CDR3 spells CASTSEGLAIRDTQYF. The CDR3 DNA sequence: TGTGCCAGCACTTCCGAGGGACTAGCAATTCGAGATACGCAGTATTTT.

This clonotype came up many times. The V call is TRBV5-1, the J call TRBJ2-2; D is unclear. The CDR3 contains 15 residues. V shed 1 base and J shed 1 base, with 8 bases lying between them. The germline V gene encodes CDR1 SGHRS and CDR2 YFSETQ. DNA of the CDR3: TGCGCCAGCAGCTTGATTAGTCAGAACACCGGGGAGCTGTTTTTT. Translating it yields CASSLISQNTGELFF.

This clonotype was seen a handful of times. The rearrangement joins TRBV7-2 to TRBJ2-7, with a tentative D call TRBD2 (6 bases). V was clipped by 6 bases and J by 0 bases, with 9 bases between them. The CDR3 extends over 13 amino acids. Per germline, CDR1 SGHTA and CDR2 FQGNSA. Here the CDR3 reads CASSSSVSYEQYF. As DNA, the CDR3 is TGTGCCAGCAGTTCTAGCGTCTCCTACGAGCAGTACTTC.

The chain uses TRBV7-2 and TRBJ2-4; 12 positions agree with TRBD2. This CDR3 spans 15 amino acids. After removal of 3 bases from V and 6 bases from J, the junction contained 3 bases not matched to a gene. Germline loops: CDR1 SGHTA, CDR2 FQGNSA. CDR3 loop: CASSFPTSGRNIQYF. For the CDR3, the DNA is TGTGCCAGCAGCTTCCCGACTAGCGGGAGAAACATTCAGTACTTC.

This clonotype was counted between two and nine times. The genes are TRBV5-1 and TRBJ2-7, with 8 bases matching TRBD1. The germline CDR1 and CDR2 sequences are SGHRS and YFSETQ. This CDR3 has 14 residues. Trimming took 4 bases from V and 7 from J; bases not matched to a gene: 10. The CDR3 nucleotides read TGCGCCAGCAGCACCGGACAGGGAATCCCGGAGCAGTACTTC. Protein sequence: CASSTGQGIPEQYF.

The rearrangement joins TRBV5-4 to TRBJ1-2, with D unclear. The length of the CDR3 is 14 residues. Germline values: CDR1 SGHNT, CDR2 YYREEE (reference sequence). Trimming removed 0 bases at V and 2 bases at J, with 8 bases between. The CDR3 region is CASSLVGTNYGYTF. The CDR3 nucleotides read TGTGCCAGCAGCTTGGTAGGCACCAACTATGGCTACACCTTC.

The genes are TRBV6-1 and TRBJ2-3; D uncertain. V lost 10 bases, J lost 4 bases, and 12 bases lay in between. The CDR3 has 12 residues. The germline V gene encodes CDR1 MNHNS and CDR2 SASEGT. CDR3 bases: TGTGCCACCCGCGGAACGGCAGATACGCAGTATTTT. This codes for CATRGTADTQYF.

This clonotype was detected once. This chain links TRBV11-3 with TRBJ2-2, with D possibly being TRBD1 (6 bases). Trimming took off 5 bases at V and 6 bases at J, with 16 bases between the two ends. Germline CDR1 reads SGHNT; CDR2 reads YENEEA. CDR3 length: 15 amino acids. The CDR3 nucleotides read TGTGCCAGCAGCCCGCGGCAGGGGATGGCCGGGGAGCTGTTTTTT. The encoded protein is CASSPRQGMAGELFF.

This chain connects TRBV20-1 to TRBJ1-4, with TRBD1 as a possible D gene (6 bases). The CDR3 is 15 amino acids. V was trimmed by 4 bases and J by 7 bases, leaving 19 bases between them. The germline gives CDR1 DFQATT, CDR2 SNEGSKA (reference sequence). CDR3 region: CSAKDVGAGGEKLFF. As DNA, the CDR3 is TGCAGTGCTAAAGACGTGGGGGCGGGCGGTGAAAAACTGTTTTTT.

Only a few counts were recorded for this clonotype. The CDR3 here is CASSLFEVPPDTQYF. In nucleotides, the CDR3 is TGTGCCAGCAGCTTGTTTGAGGTCCCCCCAGATACGCAGTATTTT. The chain recombines TRBV5-5 with TRBJ2-3; no clear D gene. Germline CDR1 SGHKS, CDR2 YYEKEE (reference sequence). The CDR3 has 15 amino acids. Between the trimmed V and J ends, which lost 1 base and 4 bases, there was a span of 13 bases.

This clonotype was detected ten times or more. The chain links TRBV7-2 to TRBJ2-5; D might be TRBD1 (5 bases). V lost 3 bases to trimming and J lost 6 bases, with 17 bases between them. Germline lookup yields CDR1 SGHTA and CDR2 FQGNSA. The CDR3 runs to 15 residues. The CDR3 DNA is TGTGCCAGCAGCTTGGATGGGGCCTCTGCAAAGACCCAGTACTTC. It translates to CASSLDGASAKTQYF. The full variable domain, its missing parts supplied by reference TRBV7-2 and TRBJ2-5, is GAGVSQSPSNKVTEKGKDVELRCDPISGHTALYWYRQSLGQGLEFLIYFQGNSAPDKSGLPSDRFSAERTGGSVSTLTIQRTQQEDSAVYLCASSLDGASAKTQYFGPGTRLLVL.

The chain has TRBV5-6 and TRBJ2-2, with D possibly matching TRBD2 (5 bases). CDR1 SGHDT and CDR2 YYEEEE come from the germline V gene. Between the trimmed V and J ends, which lost 4 bases and 4 bases, there was a span of 17 bases. This CDR3 region has 16 residues. The DNA for the CDR3 is TGTGCCAGCAGCCAGCTCCCCACAACTAGCACCGGGGAGCTGTTTTTT. Its translation: CASSQLPTTSTGELFF.

V is TRBV6-1 and J is TRBJ1-3; TRBD1 aligns across 7 bases. The CDR3 covers 15 residues. Trimming took 6 bases from V and 0 from J; bases not matched to a gene: 5. Per the germline V gene, CDR1 is MNHNS and CDR2 is SASEGT. The CDR3 DNA sequence: TGTGCCAGCAGAAAACAGGGGAGCTCTGGAAACACCATATATTTT. Amino acids: CASRKQGSSGNTIYF.

This clonotype occurred a few times. V is TRBV5-1 and J is TRBJ1-2, with 8 bases fitting TRBD1. This CDR3 region has 15 residues. The germline V gene has CDR1 SGHRS and CDR2 YFSETQ. The junction had 9 bases not matched to a gene; V was cut back by 2 bases and J by 6 bases. DNA of the CDR3: TGCGCCAGCAGCTTTATTCCGGGACAGGTTAATGGCTACACCTTC. Translation: CASSFIPGQVNGYTF.

The V and J genes are TRBV29-1 and TRBJ2-5; D perhaps matches TRBD1 (6 bases). CDR1 SQVTM and CDR2 ANQGSEA come from the germline V gene. The CDR3 length is 15 residues. V was shortened by 7 bases and J by 1 base, with 19 bases between the two germline ends. CDR3: CSARNPRGRQETQYF. Here the CDR3 DNA reads TGCAGCGCCCGAAACCCCAGGGGTCGCCAAGAGACCCAGTACTTC.